This T cell receptor (beta chain) was sequenced in a study of T cell responses to AZD1222 COVID-19 vaccine. Study background: Samples with a second dose at about 4 or about 12 weeks were pooled together. Overall study results and limits: Repertoires in all cases were sampled only once the peak T cell response had passed. Spike-specific TCR breadth and depth grew following two AZD1222 doses.

Germline loops: CDR1 MNHEY, CDR2 SVGEGT. Trimming took 4 bases from V and 2 from J, leaving 18 bases between them. The CDR3 is made up of 16 amino acids. In this sample, this clone turned up once. The antigen remains unidentified. Clones were read by immunoSEQ multiplex PCR, and TCRdb kept only the in-frame ones, dropping some. Seen here are about 120,000 clones, about 92% observed once, and the top ten hold 13% to 15%. The chain links TRBV6-2 or TRBV6-3 to TRBJ2-7; maybe TRBD2 (5 bases). Specimen: peripheral blood, collected on day 0 of AZD1222 vaccination. The TCR sequence derives from an adult in good health. Here the CDR3 DNA reads TGTGCCAGCAGTTTCTCCGGGATCCGCCAGACCTACGAGCAGTACTTC. Translation gives CASSFSGIRQTYEQYF.